This T cell receptor (beta chain) derives from a study of CD8 T cells in Susac syndrome. This CDR3 has 12 amino acids. Per the germline V gene, CDR1 is SQVTM and CDR2 is ANQGSEA. V shed 6 bases and J shed 4 bases, with 12 bases lying between them. RNA, at about 0.45 to 1 ug, was reverse transcribed with random hexamers. Via MiXCR, TCRdb re-called the immunoSEQ multiplex PCR reads, giving one row per CDR3 protein. The profile shows some 190,000 distinct CDR3 sequences, roughly 92% of them singletons. Sequencing of TCR beta was performed on blood CD8+ T cells and on blood CD4+ T cells. Healthy donors served as the controls. They were matched for age and sex. TEMRA cells were enriched by FACS, while CD8+ and CD4+ T cells were obtained through a negative isolation that was performed magnetically.

Sequenced: CD4+ T cells from PBMCs. This clonotype was sampled from a human donor in good health. The chain uses TRBV29-1 and TRBJ2-5; a possible D gene is TRBD1 (7 bases). This CDR3 is CSVRQGGETQYF. The CDR3 DNA is TGCAGCGTAAGACAGGGAGGAGAGACCCAGTACTTC.